Listed below are T cell receptor beta chains from one sample, sequenced in a study of T cell changes during pregnancy in multiple sclerosis. Sequencing used immunoSEQ multiplex PCR; TCRdb keeps in-frame clones, though not all of them. The sample includes roughly 100,000 clones, 90% to 95% seen only once; the top ten take less than 2%. This sample comprised peripheral blood, obtained after pregnancy. The receptors were sampled from a female donor in good health, enrolled as a control in a pregnancy study. Each CDR3 is given with its conserved first and last residue. D genes are given only for firm matches. Expanded clones are given a class, and other clones once, few, many or no size at all.

TGTGCCAGCAGCTTAGTCCCAGGAAACACTGAAGCTTTCTTT | CASSLVPGNTEAFF | TRBV7-9 | 14 | - | TRBJ1-1 | -
TGTGCCAGCAGCTTAGTGGGGGGGACTAGCACCGCCGTTCAGTTTTTT | CASSLVGGTSTAVQFF | TRBV7-2 | 16 | - | TRBJ2-2 | TRBD2
TGTGCCTGGAGTCAGGGCTACGAGCAGTACTTC | CAWSQGYEQYF | TRBV30 | 11 | - | TRBJ2-7 | -
TGTGCCAGCTCCCGGACAGGGGGCTTTCAAGAGACCCAGTACTTC | CASSRTGGFQETQYF | TRBV25-1 | 15 | - | TRBJ2-5 | TRBD1
TGTGCCAGCAGTTTGTACAGCCCCAATTCACCCCTCCACTTT | CASSLYSPNSPLHF | TRBV28 | 14 | - | TRBJ1-6 | -
TGTGCCAGCAGCGGCGGCTATAGCAATCAGCCCCAGCATTTT | CASSGGYSNQPQHF | TRBV7-2 | 14 | - | TRBJ1-5 | -
TGCGCCAGCAGCTTGGCGTACCGGGACAGGGGGGTTGGGAACACTGAAGCTTTCTTT | CASSLAYRDRGVGNTEAFF | TRBV5-1 | 19 | - | TRBJ1-1 | TRBD1
TGTGCTAGTGGTTCCCGGATAGCGGGGGGCACCGGGGAGCTGTTTTTT | CASGSRIAGGTGELFF | TRBV12-5 | 16 | - | TRBJ2-2 | TRBD2
TGTGCCATCAGTGATCTAGGACAGGGGGCTTTCGAGCAGTACTTC | CAISDLGQGAFEQYF | TRBV6-1 | 15 | - | TRBJ2-7 | TRBD1
TGTGCCAGCAGCTTAGGGTTCGACAGGGGCACCTACGAGCAGTACTTC | CASSLGFDRGTYEQYF | TRBV7-2 | 16 | - | TRBJ2-7 | TRBD1
TGTGCCAGTGGGGGACAGATTAGCAATCAGCCCCAGCATTTT | CASGGQISNQPQHF | TRBV19 | 14 | - | TRBJ1-5 | TRBD1
TGTGCCAGCAGCTTGACGGAGGGGGCCCACGAGCAGTACTTC | CASSLTEGAHEQYF | TRBV5-6 | 14 | - | TRBJ2-7 | -
TGTGCCAGCAGCCCCCGAGCGGTTGGAACCGGGGAGCTGTTTTTT | CASSPRAVGTGELFF | TRBV9 | 15 | - | TRBJ2-2 | -
TGTGCCAGCAGCCAAGAGAGGACTCGCTCCTACGAGCAGTACTTC | CASSQERTRSYEQYF | TRBV7-2 | 15 | - | TRBJ2-7 | -
TGTGCCAGCAGCTTTGGAGGGGGCGGGTACGAGCAGTACTTC | CASSFGGGGYEQYF | TRBV5-6 | 14 | - | TRBJ2-7 | -
TGTGCCAGCAGCGGGACAGCCAATGAGCAGTTCTTC | CASSGTANEQFF | TRBV9 | 12 | - | TRBJ2-1 | -
TGTGCCATCAGGGGACAGGGGCGCACTGAAGCTTTCTTT | CAIRGQGRTEAFF | TRBV10-3 | 13 | - | TRBJ1-1 | TRBD1
TGTGCCAGCAGCAGCGGGACAGGGAGAGAGCAGTACTTC | CASSSGTGREQYF | TRBV5-6 | 13 | - | TRBJ2-7 | TRBD1
TGTGCCAGCAGCTTGGGGGGGCGGTGGCGCCTAGCCAAAAACATTCAGTACTTC | CASSLGGRWRLAKNIQYF | TRBV7-2 | 18 | - | TRBJ2-4 | -
TGTGCCAGCAGCGCTACGGGGGGGGGACTTCAACCCCAGTACTTC | CASSATGGGLQPQYF | TRBV7-8 | 15 | - | TRBJ2-4 | TRBD2
TGTGCCAGCAGCCCTGCGGAATCACCCCTCCACTTT | CASSPAESPLHF | TRBV27 | 12 | - | TRBJ1-6 | -
TGTGCCAGCGCCAGGGGGCTAGTCGAAAACAATGAGCAGTTCTTC | CASARGLVENNEQFF | TRBV9 | 15 | - | TRBJ2-1 | TRBD1
TGTGCCTGGAGTCCAGGGGAGGATACGCAGTATTTT | CAWSPGEDTQYF | TRBV30 | 12 | - | TRBJ2-3 | -
TGTGCTAGTGGCCCGGGGACAGGGAACACTGAAGCTTTCTTT | CASGPGTGNTEAFF | TRBV12-5 | 14 | - | TRBJ1-1 | TRBD1
TGTGCCAGCAGCTTGGTTAGGCGGACAGGCAACACTGAAGCTTTCTTT | CASSLVRRTGNTEAFF | TRBV5-5 | 16 | - | TRBJ1-1 | TRBD1
TGTGCCGGCCGATCGACAGGTGCCCTTAATTCACCCCTCCACTTT | CAGRSTGALNSPLHF | TRBV7-2 | 15 | - | TRBJ1-6 | -
TGTGCCAGCAGCGTAGATCGGGGAACCCAAGAGACCCAGTACTTC | CASSVDRGTQETQYF | TRBV9 | 15 | once | TRBJ2-5 | -
TGTGCCAGCAGCCCGGGACAGGGGAGTCGCGTCGCCTTC | CASSPGQGSRVAF | TRBV7-2 | 13 | - | TRBJ1-2 | TRBD1
TGCAGTGGGGCCCGGGAGGAGACCCAGTACTTC | CSGAREETQYF | TRBV20-1 | 11 | once | TRBJ2-5 | -
TGTGCCAGCAGCCGACAGCGGGGGGGAAACACCGGGGAGCTGTTTTTT | CASSRQRGGNTGELFF | TRBV7-2 | 16 | - | TRBJ2-2 | TRBD2
TGTGCCAGCAGTCGGACAGGGGGGTCCTACAATGAGCAGTTCTTC | CASSRTGGSYNEQFF | TRBV7-9 | 15 | - | TRBJ2-1 | TRBD1
TGTGCCAGCAGCCCTGGACTAGCGGGGGCCGGGGAGAGCAAAAACATTCAGTACTTC | CASSPGLAGAGESKNIQYF | TRBV28 | 19 | - | TRBJ2-4 | TRBD2
TGTGCCTGGAGACTGGGGGGGGTGAACACTGAAGCTTTCTTT | CAWRLGGVNTEAFF | TRBV30 | 14 | - | TRBJ1-1 | -
TGTGCCATCAGTTCAGGGGTGGGTACCTATGGCTACACCTTC | CAISSGVGTYGYTF | TRBV10-3 | 14 | - | TRBJ1-2 | -
TGTGCCAGCAGTGACCCCTCCCCACAGGGGGGTGTCCCCTCAAATTCACCCCTCCACTTT | CASSDPSPQGGVPSNSPLHF | TRBV6-4 | 20 | - | TRBJ1-6 | TRBD1
TGTGCCAGCAGCTTAGAGAGGGAAGGCACCGGGGAGCTGTTTTTT | CASSLEREGTGELFF | TRBV7-9 | 15 | - | TRBJ2-2 | -
TGTGCCAGCAGCCCCCGGGACAACTCCTACGAGCAGTACTTC | CASSPRDNSYEQYF | TRBV7-9 | 14 | - | TRBJ2-7 | -